This T cell receptor beta chain was documented in a study of blood T cell repertoires in COVID-19. Looking at the study overall: Some COVID-19 samples were acute and others convalescent; all came from the United States, Italy and Spain. T cells, B-cell-depleted T cells, or PBMCs provided the cDNA or gDNA that served as material.

In the authors' workflow: It was from reference gene primer amplification that nucleated cell counts were estimated. The data were produced by immunoSEQ multiplex PCR, yet TCRdb's version contains in-frame clones alone and is incomplete. That table supplies the V and J calls and clone size; D and trimming were determined from the DNA. The table lists more than 200,000 clones, around nine tenths of them singletons. This CDR3 is 15 amino acids long. Germline lookup yields CDR1 SEHNR and CDR2 FQNEAQ (reference sequence). The V end was cut by 1 base, the J end by 7 bases, with 16 bases between. The sample consisted of peripheral blood. This sequence was found in a man aged 18 to 30 with active or convalescent COVID-19. The genes are TRBV7-9 and TRBJ1-2; possibly TRBD1 for D (6 bases). CDR3: CASSLGSTGSGGYTF. DNA for the CDR3: TGTGCCAGCAGCTTAGGGTCTACAGGGAGTGGTGGCTACACCTTC.